This T cell receptor beta chain originates from a study of T cell responses to AZD1222 COVID-19 vaccine. Across the study: Some second doses came at about 4 weeks and others at about 12 weeks; these were pooled. Overall study results and limits: In a largely white British group with more females than males, clonal diversity was possibly underestimated.

V was pared by 4 bases and J by 3 bases, with 6 bases between. Germline CDR1 is MNHEY and CDR2 is SMNVEV (reference sequence). The CDR3 is 13 residues long. Only in-frame clones appear in the TCRdb table, and some are missing; sequencing was by immunoSEQ multiplex PCR. This sample has approximately 110,000 clones; about 85% occur once, and the top ten carry 4.5% to 6.5%. Regarding this clone: What it recognizes is unknown.

The V gene is TRBV27, the J gene TRBJ1-4; D ambiguous. The input for sequencing was peripheral blood, taken on day 0 of AZD1222 vaccination. This sequence originates from an adult in good health. The CDR3 reads CASSWIPNEKLFF. The CDR3 coding sequence is TGTGCCAGCAGTTGGATTCCTAATGAAAAACTGTTTTTT.